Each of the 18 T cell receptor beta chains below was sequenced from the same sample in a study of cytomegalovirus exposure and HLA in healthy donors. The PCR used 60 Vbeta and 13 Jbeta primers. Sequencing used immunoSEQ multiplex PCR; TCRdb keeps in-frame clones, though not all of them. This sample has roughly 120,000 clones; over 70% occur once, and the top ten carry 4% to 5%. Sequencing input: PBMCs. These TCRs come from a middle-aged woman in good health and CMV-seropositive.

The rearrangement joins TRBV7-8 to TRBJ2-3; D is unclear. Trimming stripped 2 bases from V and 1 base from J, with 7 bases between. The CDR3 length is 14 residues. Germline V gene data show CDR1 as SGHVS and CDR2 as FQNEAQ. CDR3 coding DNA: TGTGCCAGCAGCTTAATTCTTGGCACAGATACGCAGTATTTT. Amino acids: CASSLILGTDTQYF.

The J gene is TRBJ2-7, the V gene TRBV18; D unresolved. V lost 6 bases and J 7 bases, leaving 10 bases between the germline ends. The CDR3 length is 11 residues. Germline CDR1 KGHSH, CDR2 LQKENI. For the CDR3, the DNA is TGTGCCAGCTCCCCCGCGGAAGAGCAGTACTTC. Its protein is CASSPAEEQYF.

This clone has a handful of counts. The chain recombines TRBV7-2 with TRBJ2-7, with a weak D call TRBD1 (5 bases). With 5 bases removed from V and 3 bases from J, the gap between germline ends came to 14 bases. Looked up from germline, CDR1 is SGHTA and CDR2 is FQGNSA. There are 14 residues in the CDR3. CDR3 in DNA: TGTGCCAGCAGCCCGACAGCCCTAAACTACGAGCAGTACTTC. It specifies CASSPTALNYEQYF.

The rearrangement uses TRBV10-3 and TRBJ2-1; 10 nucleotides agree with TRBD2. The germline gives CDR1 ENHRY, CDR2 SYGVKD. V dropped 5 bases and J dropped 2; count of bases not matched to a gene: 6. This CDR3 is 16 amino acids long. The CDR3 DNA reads TGTGCCATCAGTAGGCGGACTAGCGGTCCCTACAATGAGCAGTTCTTC. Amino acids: CAISRRTSGPYNEQFF.

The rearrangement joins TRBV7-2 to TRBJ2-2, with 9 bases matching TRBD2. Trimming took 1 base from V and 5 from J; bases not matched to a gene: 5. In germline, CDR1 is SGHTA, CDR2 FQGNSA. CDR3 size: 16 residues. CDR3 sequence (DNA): TGTGCCAGCAGCTTAGGCCGACTAGCGGCTACCGGGGAGCTGTTTTTT. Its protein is CASSLGRLAATGELFF. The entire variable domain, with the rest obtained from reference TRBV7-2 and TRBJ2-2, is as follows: GAGVSQSPSNKVTEKGKDVELRCDPISGHTALYWYRQSLGQGLEFLIYFQGNSAPDKSGLPSDRFSAERTGGSVSTLTIQRTQQEDSAVYLCASSLGRLAATGELFFGEGSRLTVL.

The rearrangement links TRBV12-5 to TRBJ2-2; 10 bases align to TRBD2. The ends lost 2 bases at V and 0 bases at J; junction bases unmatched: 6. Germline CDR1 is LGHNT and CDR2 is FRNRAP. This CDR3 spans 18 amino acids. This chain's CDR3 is CASGLKRLAGANTGELFF. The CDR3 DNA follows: TGTGCTAGTGGTTTGAAGAGGCTAGCGGGGGCGAACACCGGGGAGCTGTTTTTT.

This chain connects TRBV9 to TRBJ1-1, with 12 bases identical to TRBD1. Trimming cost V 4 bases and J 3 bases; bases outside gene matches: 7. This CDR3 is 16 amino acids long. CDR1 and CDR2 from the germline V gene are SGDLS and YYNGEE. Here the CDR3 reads CASSTGDRGLDTEAFF. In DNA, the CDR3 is TGTGCCAGCAGCACAGGGGACAGGGGGCTGGACACTGAAGCTTTCTTT.

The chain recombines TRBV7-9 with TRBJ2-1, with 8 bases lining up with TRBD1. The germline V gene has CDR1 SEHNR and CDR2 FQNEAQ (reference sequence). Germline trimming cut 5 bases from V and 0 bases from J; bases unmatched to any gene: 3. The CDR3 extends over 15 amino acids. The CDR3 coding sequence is TGTGCCAGCAGCCTCACAGGGGGCTCCTACAATGAGCAGTTCTTC. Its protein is CASSLTGGSYNEQFF.

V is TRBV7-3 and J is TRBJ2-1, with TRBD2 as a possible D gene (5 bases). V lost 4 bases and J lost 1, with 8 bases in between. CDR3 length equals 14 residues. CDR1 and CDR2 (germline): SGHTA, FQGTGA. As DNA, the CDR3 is TGTGCCAGCAGCTCCGGCGGGTCCTACAATGAGCAGTTCTTC. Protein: CASSSGGSYNEQFF.

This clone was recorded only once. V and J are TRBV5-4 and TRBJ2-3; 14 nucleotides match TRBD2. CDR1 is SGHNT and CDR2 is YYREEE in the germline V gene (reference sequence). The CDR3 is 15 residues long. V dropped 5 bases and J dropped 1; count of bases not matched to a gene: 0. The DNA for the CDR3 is TGTGCCAGCAGGGGACTAGCGGGGGGCACAGATACGCAGTATTTT. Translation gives CASRGLAGGTDTQYF. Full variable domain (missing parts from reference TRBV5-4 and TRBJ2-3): ETGVTQSPTHLIKTRGQQVTLRCSSQSGHNTVSWYQQALGQGPQFIFQYYREEENGRGNFPPRFSGLQFPNYSSELNVNALELDDSALYLCASRGLAGGTDTQYFGPGTRLTVL.

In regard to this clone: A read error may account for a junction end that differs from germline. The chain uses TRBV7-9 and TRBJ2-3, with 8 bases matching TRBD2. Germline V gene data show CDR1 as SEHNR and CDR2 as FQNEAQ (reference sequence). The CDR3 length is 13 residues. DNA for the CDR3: TGTGCCAGCAGCTTAACGTCAGGACTAGCATTGAGTTTT. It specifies CASSLTSGLALSF.

CDR3 sequence (DNA): TGTGCCAGCAGCTTAGGGGGGACAGGGGGCTACGAGCAGTACTTC. Its protein is CASSLGGTGGYEQYF. V usage is TRBV7-8 and J usage is TRBJ2-7; 11 bases align to TRBD1. V was clipped by 1 base and J by 3 bases; unmatched bases: 2. The CDR3 contains 15 residues. Germline V gene lookup returns CDR1 SGHVS and CDR2 FQNEAQ. The variable domain in full, with the rest retrieved from reference TRBV7-8 and TRBJ2-7, is GAGVSQSPRYKVAKRGQDVALRCDPISGHVSLFWYQQALGQGPEFLTYFQNEAQLDKSGLPSDRFFAERPEGSVSTLKIQRTQQEDSAVYLCASSLGGTGGYEQYFGPGTRLTVT.

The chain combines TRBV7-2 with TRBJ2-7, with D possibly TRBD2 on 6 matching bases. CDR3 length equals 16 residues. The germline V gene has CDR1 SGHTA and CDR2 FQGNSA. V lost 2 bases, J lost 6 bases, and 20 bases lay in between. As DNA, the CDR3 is TGTGCCAGCAGCTTAACGTCCCGACTAGACCAGGTCGAGCAGTACTTC. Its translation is CASSLTSRLDQVEQYF.

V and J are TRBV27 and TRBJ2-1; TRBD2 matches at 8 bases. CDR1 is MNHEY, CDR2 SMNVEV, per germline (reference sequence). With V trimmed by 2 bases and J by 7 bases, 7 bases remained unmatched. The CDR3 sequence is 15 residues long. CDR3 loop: CASSLLGLAMNEQFF. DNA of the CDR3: TGTGCCAGCAGTTTACTCGGACTAGCTATGAATGAGCAGTTCTTC.

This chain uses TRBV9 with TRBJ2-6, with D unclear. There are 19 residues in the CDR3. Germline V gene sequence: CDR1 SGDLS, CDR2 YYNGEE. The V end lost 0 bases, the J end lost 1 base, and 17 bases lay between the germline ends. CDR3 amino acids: CASSVVSGVGFSGANVLTF. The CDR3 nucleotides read TGTGCCAGCAGCGTAGTCTCCGGTGTCGGGTTTTCTGGGGCCAACGTCCTGACTTTC. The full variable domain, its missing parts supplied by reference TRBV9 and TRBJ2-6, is DSGVTQTPKHLITATGQRVTLRCSPRSGDLSVYWYQQSLDQGLQFLIQYYNGEERAKGNILERFSAQQFPDLHSELNLSSLELGDSALYFCASSVVSGVGFSGANVLTFGAGSRLTVL.

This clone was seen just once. Written as DNA, the CDR3 is TGTGCCAGTAGCACGGACAGGGGGAACACTGAAGCTTTCTTT. Translating it yields CASSTDRGNTEAFF. This chain joins TRBV19 and TRBJ1-1; 9 positions agree with TRBD1. The J segment lost 1 base and the V segment lost 6 bases, leaving 3 bases of the junction unmatched. Germline CDR1 LNHDA, CDR2 SQIVND (reference sequence). The CDR3 length is 14 residues. The full variable domain, completed using reference TRBV19 and TRBJ1-1, is DGGITQSPKYLFRKEGQNVTLSCEQNLNHDAMYWYRQDPGQGLRLIYYSQIVNDFQKGDIAEGYSVSREKKESFPLTVTSAQKNPTAFYLCASSTDRGNTEAFFGQGTRLTVV.

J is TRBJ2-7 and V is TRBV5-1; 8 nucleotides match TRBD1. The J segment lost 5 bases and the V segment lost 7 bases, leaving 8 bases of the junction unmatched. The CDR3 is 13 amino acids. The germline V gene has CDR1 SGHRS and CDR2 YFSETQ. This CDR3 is CASRRTGTHEQYF. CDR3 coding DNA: TGCGCCAGCCGTAGGACAGGGACTCACGAGCAGTACTTC.

The DNA for the CDR3 is TGTGCCAGCAGCTCCTTAGAGGCAGTAGGTATTCACTCTGGAAACACCATATATTTT. It is translated as CASSSLEAVGIHSGNTIYF. The chain couples TRBV7-3 to TRBJ1-3; no clear D. Trimming removed 4 bases at V and 0 bases at J, with 22 bases between. The CDR3 totals 19 residues. Germline V gives CDR1 SGHTA, CDR2 FQGTGA.